This T cell receptor (beta chain) was captured by sequencing in a study of blood T cell repertoires in COVID-19. V lost 4 bases, J lost 4 bases, and 7 bases lay in between. Germline V gives CDR1 LNHDA, CDR2 SQIVND (reference sequence). The CDR3 spans 13 residues. Living in about two dozen US areas, the participants were between 18 and 89 years of age. Cohorts were determined from participant-reported clinical history. Sequencing used immunoSEQ multiplex PCR; TCRdb keeps in-frame clones, though not all of them. The top ten clones hold 3.5% to 5.5% of a sample with approximately 200,000 clones, 80% to 90% of them seen once.

The chain combines TRBV19 with TRBJ2-2; unclear D gene. The sequenced sample was PBMCs or T cells enriched from blood (not recorded which). This TCR was recovered from a woman aged 30 to 39 who had been exposed to COVID-19. The CDR3 nucleotides are TGTGCCAGTAGTAAAACCAGCACCGGGGAGCTGTTTTTT. Its translation is CASSKTSTGELFF.